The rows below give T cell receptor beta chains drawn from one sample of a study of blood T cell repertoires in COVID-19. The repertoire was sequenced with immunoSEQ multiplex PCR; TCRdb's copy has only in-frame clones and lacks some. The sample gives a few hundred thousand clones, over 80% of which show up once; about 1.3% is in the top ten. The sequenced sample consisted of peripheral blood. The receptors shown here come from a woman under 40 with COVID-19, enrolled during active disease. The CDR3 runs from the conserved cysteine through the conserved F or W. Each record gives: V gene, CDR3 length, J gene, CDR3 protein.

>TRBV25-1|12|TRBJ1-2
CASSESGGGYTF
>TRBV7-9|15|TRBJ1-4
CASSEEGQGAKKLFF
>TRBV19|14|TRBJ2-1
CASRAGALYNEQFF
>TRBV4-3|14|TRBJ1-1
CASSQDMGTAPAFF
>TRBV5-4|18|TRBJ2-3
CASSPGLAGGRGGDTQYF
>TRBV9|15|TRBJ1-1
CASSPLSPGVTEAFF
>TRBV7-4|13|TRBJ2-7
CAREDALAYEQYF
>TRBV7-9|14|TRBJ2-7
CASSWDRGSYEQYF
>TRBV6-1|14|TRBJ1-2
CASSDRAANYGYTF
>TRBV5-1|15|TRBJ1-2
CASSLAGTAYYGYTF
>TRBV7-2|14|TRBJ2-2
CASSRDSNTGELFF
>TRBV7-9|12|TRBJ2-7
CASSIRLHEQYF
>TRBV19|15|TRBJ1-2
CASSIVWGQGDGYTF
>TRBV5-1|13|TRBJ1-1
CASSWGQNTEAFF
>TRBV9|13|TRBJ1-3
CASSVGEGNTIYF
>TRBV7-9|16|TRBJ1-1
CASSFGRGRGNTEAFF
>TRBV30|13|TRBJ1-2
CACISSFNYGYTF
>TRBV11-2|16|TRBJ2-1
CASRLLKTGVGNEQFF
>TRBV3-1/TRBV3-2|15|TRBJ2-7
CASSGGTSGPYEQYF
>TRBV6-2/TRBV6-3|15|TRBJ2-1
CASSYRDSSYNEQFF
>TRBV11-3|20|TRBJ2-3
CASSYPHCAFLAGVVDTQYF
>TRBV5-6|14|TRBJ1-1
CASKKTGMNTEAFF
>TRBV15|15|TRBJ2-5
CATSREAGGPGTQYF
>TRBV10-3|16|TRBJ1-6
CAISESGDRGNSPLHF
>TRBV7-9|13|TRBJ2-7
CASSLSSSYEQYF
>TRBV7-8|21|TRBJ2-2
CASSFKVPPQGAGANTGELFF
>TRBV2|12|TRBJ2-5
CASSYDPGTQYF
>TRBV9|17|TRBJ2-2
CASSVTRAGSETGELFF
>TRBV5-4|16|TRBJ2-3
CASSPRSGLITDTQYF
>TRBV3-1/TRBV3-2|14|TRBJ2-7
CASSGTGGAYEQYF
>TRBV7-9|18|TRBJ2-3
CASSLPPRLAGRTDTQYF
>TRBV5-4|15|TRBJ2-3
CASSLRAGDTDTQYF
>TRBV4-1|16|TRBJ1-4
CASSQDGRGANEKLFF
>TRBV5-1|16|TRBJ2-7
CASSPPGLATSYEQYF
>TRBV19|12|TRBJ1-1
CASSNRGTEAFF
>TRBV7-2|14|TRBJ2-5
CASERAGGPETQYF
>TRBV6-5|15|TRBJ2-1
CASSLTSGGANEQFF
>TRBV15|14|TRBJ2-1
CATQPGLARNEQFF
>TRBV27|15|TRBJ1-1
CASSSHRGQDTEAFF
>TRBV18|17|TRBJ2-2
CASSPLSAGANTGELFF
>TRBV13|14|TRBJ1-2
CASSAGQGANGYTF